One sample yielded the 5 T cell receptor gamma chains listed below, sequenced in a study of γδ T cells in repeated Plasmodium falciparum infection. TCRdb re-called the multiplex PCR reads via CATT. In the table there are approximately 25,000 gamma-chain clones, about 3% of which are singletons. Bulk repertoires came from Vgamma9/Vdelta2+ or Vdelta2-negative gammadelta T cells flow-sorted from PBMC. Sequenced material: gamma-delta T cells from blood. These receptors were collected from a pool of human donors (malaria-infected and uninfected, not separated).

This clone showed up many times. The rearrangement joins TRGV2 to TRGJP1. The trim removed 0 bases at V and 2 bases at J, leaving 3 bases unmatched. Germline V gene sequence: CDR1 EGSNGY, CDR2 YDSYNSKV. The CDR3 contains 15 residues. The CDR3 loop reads CATWDGRTTGWFKIF. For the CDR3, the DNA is TGTGCCACCTGGGACGGGCGGACCACTGGTTGGTTCAAGATATTT.

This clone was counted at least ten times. CDR3 sequence reads: CATWDTDKKLF. The CDR3 nucleotides are TGTGCCACCTGGGACACCGATAAGAAACTCTTT. J is TRGJ1 or TRGJ2 and V is TRGV5. Germline V gene lookup returns CDR1 VINAFY and CDR2 YDVSNSKD. The CDR3 runs to 11 residues. The V segment lost 2 bases and the J segment 8 bases; nucleotides outside the gene matches: 3.

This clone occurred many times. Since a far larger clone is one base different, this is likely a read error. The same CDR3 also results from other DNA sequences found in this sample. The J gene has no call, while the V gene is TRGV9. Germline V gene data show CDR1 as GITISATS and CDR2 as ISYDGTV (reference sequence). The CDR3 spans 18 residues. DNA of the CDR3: TGTGCCTTGTGGGAGCCCAGGGACCCGGAGTTGGGCAAAAAAATCAAGGTGTTT. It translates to CALWEPRDPELGKKIKVF.

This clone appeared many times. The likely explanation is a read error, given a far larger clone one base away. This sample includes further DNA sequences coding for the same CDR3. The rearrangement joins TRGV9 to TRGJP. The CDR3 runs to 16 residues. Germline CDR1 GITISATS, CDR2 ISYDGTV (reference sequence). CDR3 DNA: TGTGCCTTGTGGAGAAGTCAAGAGTTAGGCAAAAAAATCAAGGTATTT. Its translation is CALWRSQELGKKIKVF.

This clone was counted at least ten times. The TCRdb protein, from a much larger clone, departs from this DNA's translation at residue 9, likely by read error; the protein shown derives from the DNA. The CDR3, as DNA: TGTGCCACCTGGGACAAACGTAGTGGTTGGATCAAGACGTTT. This codes for CATWDKRSGWIKTF. The V call is TRGV5, the J call TRGJP2. The CDR3 sequence is 14 residues long. CDR1 and CDR2 (germline): VINAFY, YDVSNSKD.